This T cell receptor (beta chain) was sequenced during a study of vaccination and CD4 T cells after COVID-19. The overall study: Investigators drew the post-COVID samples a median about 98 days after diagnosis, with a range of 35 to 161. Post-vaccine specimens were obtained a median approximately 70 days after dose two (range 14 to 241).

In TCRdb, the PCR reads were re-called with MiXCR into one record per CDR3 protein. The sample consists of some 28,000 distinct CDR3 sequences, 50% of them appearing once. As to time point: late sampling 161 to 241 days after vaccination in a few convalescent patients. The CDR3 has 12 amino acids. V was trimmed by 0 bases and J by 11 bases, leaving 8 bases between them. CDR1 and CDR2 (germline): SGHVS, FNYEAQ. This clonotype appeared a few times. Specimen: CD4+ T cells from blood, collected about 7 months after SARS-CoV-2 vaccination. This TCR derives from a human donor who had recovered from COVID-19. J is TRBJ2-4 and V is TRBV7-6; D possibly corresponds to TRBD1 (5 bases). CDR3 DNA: TGTGCCAGCAGCTTAGCAGGGGATCTTCAGTACTTC. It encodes CASSLAGDLQYF.